This T cell receptor (beta chain) was captured in a study of blood T cell repertoires in COVID-19. Study details: Specimens from acute and convalescent COVID-19 originated in the United States, Italy and Spain. Sources were T cells, B-cell-depleted T cells, or PBMCs; the material itself was cDNA or gDNA.

Generated by immunoSEQ multiplex PCR, the TCRdb table keeps only in-frame clones and is missing some. This table has 45,000 to 70,000 clones, around 90% appearing once. V lost 0 bases to trimming and J lost 1 base, with 10 bases between them. Looked up from germline, CDR1 is SGHKS and CDR2 is YYEKEE (reference sequence). This CDR3 spans 15 amino acids. The sequenced sample was peripheral blood. The chain uses TRBV5-5 and TRBJ1-1, with D tentatively TRBD1 (6 bases). The receptor's source is a woman of 80 years or more with COVID-19, enrolled during active disease. CDR3 region: CASSLAGQRNTEAFF. DNA for the CDR3: TGTGCCAGCAGCTTGGCCGGACAGCGGAACACTGAAGCTTTCTTT.